These 21 T cell receptor beta chains share one sample of origin, sequenced in a study of T cell clonality in common variable immunodeficiency. The assay was immunoSEQ multiplex PCR, and TCRdb's table has in-frame clones only and misses some. The record shows about 35,000 clones for this sample, with no singletons present. Material for sequencing was peripheral blood mononuclear cells. The receptors were gathered from a person aged 18-70 years in good health.

This clone was found many times. The CDR3 end lies 3 residues beyond the end of the read and is filled in from the germline J gene. The gene calls are TRBV5-1 and TRBJ2-5; D is possibly TRBD1 (6 bases). Germline V gene data show CDR1 as SGHRS and CDR2 as YFSETQ. V shed 3 bases and J shed 5 bases, with 23 bases lying between them. This CDR3 has 17 residues. The CDR3 sequence is CASSSGKIGQTGETQYF. The covered CDR3 bases are TGCGCCAGCAGCTCCGGGAAAATCGGACAGACCGGCGAGACC.

By share of the sample, this clone is medium-sized. Read coverage stops 3 residues before the CDR3 terminus; the germline J gene supplies the remainder. The genes are TRBV12-3 or TRBV12-4 and TRBJ2-6; no clear D. This CDR3 has 16 amino acids. Between the trimmed V and J ends, which lost 4 bases and 0 bases, there was a span of 10 bases. The CDR3 bases that were read are TGTGCCAGCAGTTCCCTAGGTTTCTCTGGGGCCAACGTC. Translating it yields CASSSLGFSGANV. The CDR3 reads in full as CASSSLGFSGANVLTF.

This clone was recorded many times. An end of the junction differs from the germline gene, which may be a read error. Read data end 3 residues before the CDR3 end; the end is taken from the germline J gene. The J gene is TRBJ2-5, the V gene TRBV18, with D unclear. The CDR3 contains 14 residues. Germline V gives CDR1 KGHSH, CDR2 LQKENI. The CDR3 region is CASSPLARQETQYF. The CDR3 bases that were read are TGTGCCAGCTCCCCACTCGCCAGGCAAGAGACC.

The sample holds many counts of this clone. The read falls 3 residues short of the CDR3 end, and the missing part is taken from the germline J gene. The genes are TRBV27 and TRBJ2-3; 12 bases are shared with TRBD2. Germline V gene data show CDR1 as MNHEY and CDR2 as SMNVEV (reference sequence). CDR3 length equals 19 residues. Germline trimming cut 5 bases from V and 4 bases from J; bases unmatched to any gene: 16. CDR3 bases read: TGTGCCAGCAGTCCTACGTCCTTGACTAGCGGGAGTGGCCCAGATACG. As protein: CASSPTSLTSGSGPDT. In full, the CDR3 reads CASSPTSLTSGSGPDTQYF.

This clone occurred many times. The missing CDR3 end, 3 residues past where the read stops, is filled in from the germline J gene. The gene calls are TRBV12-5 and TRBJ2-5; 8 bases fit TRBD2. J gave up 5 bases and V 6 bases, and 5 bases lay outside the gene matches. The germline CDR1 and CDR2 sequences are LGHNT and FRNRAP. There are 13 residues in the CDR3. The DNA read from the CDR3 is TGTGCTAGTGGACCGAGCGGGAGTGAGACC. As protein: CASGPSGSET. The entire CDR3 is CASGPSGSETQYF.

At least ten counts were recorded for this clone. From the germline J gene comes the end of the CDR3, since the read stops 3 residues before it. This chain uses TRBV19 with TRBJ2-1; 14 bases fit TRBD2. CDR3 size: 19 residues. In germline, CDR1 is LNHDA, CDR2 SQIVND (reference sequence). Unmatched junction bases numbered 16, after V lost 6 bases and J lost 6 bases. CDR3 sequence: CASSGATGLAGGSPNEQFF. The sequenced CDR3 bases are TGTGCCAGTAGCGGGGCCACCGGACTAGCGGGGGGTTCCCCCAATGAG.

This clone occurred many times. The CDR3 extends 3 residues past the end of the read, so its final part is completed from the germline J gene. V gene TRBV7-9 combines with J gene TRBJ1-6, with 10 nucleotides matching TRBD1. CDR3 length equals 14 residues. CDR1 is SEHNR, CDR2 FQNEAQ, per germline (reference sequence). CDR3 amino acids: CASSLGQGNNPLHF. CDR3 bases read: TGTGCCAGCAGCCTGGGACAGGGGAATAACCCC.

On this clone itself: The read ends 3 residues before the CDR3 terminus; that terminus is restored from the germline J gene. The V and J genes are TRBV19 and TRBJ1-2; 8 bases match TRBD1. The CDR3 runs 17 residues. Per the germline V gene, CDR1 is LNHDA and CDR2 is SQIVND (reference sequence). CDR3 DNA (partial): TGTGCCAGTAGTATAGTTACCGGGACAGGCTCCTACAATGAC. It is translated as CASSIVTGTGSYND. The entire CDR3 is CASSIVTGTGSYNDYTF.

There are many counts of this clone. CDR3 bases read: TGTGCCAGCAGTCAAGACAGGGACCACAGTCCCTACGAG. As protein: CASSQDRDHSPYE. Given in full, the CDR3 is CASSQDRDHSPYEQYF. The chain employs TRBV12-3 or TRBV12-4 and TRBJ2-7, with 7 bases lining up with TRBD1. The read is 3 residues too short to cover the CDR3 end, so that end is filled in from the germline J gene. The CDR3 spans 16 residues. The trim removed 5 bases at V and 2 bases at J, leaving 12 bases unmatched.

This clone was observed at least ten times. Coverage ceases 3 residues before the CDR3 finishes, and the germline J gene fills in the end. The chain employs TRBV20-1 and TRBJ2-3; 11 nucleotides agree with TRBD2. This CDR3 has 15 amino acids. Germline CDR1 is DFQATT and CDR2 is SNEGSKA (reference sequence). V lost 6 bases and J lost 7; bases outside the gene matches: 12. The CDR3 reads CSAQRGSGRGNTQYF. The CDR3 bases that were read are TGCAGTGCCCAGAGGGGTAGCGGGAGGGGGAATACG.

This clone showed up many times. Coverage ceases 3 residues before the CDR3 finishes, and the germline J gene fills in the end. The gene calls are TRBV5-4 and TRBJ2-7; D is possibly TRBD2 (6 bases). The V end was cut by 3 bases, the J end by 0 bases, with 10 bases between. The CDR3 contains 14 residues. Per germline, CDR1 SGHNT and CDR2 YYREEE (reference sequence). CDR3 residues: CASSSVADSYEQYF. The sequenced CDR3 bases are TGTGCCAGCAGCTCCGTAGCGGACTCCTACGAG.

This clone was seen many times. Read sequence stops 3 residues before the CDR3 end, and the germline J gene provides the missing end. This chain connects TRBV5-1 to TRBJ2-5; D is perhaps TRBD1 (5 bases). The CDR3 is made up of 15 amino acids. Per germline, CDR1 SGHRS and CDR2 YFSETQ. The germline V and J ends were trimmed by 0 bases and 2 bases, with 11 bases remaining between them. The sequenced part of the CDR3 DNA is TGCGCCAGCAGCTTGGGACAGAGCAAACAAGAGACC. Its protein product is CASSLGQSKQET. The CDR3, in full, reads CASSLGQSKQETQYF.

There are many counts of this clone. The CDR3 is cut off 3 residues early in the read; its end comes from the germline J gene. V usage is TRBV7-9 and J usage is TRBJ2-5; D is perhaps TRBD1 (6 bases). V lost 5 bases and J 5 bases, leaving 18 bases between the germline ends. This CDR3 has 15 residues. From germline, CDR1 is SEHNR and CDR2 FQNEAQ (reference sequence). CDR3 DNA (partial): TGTGCCAGCAGCGCTACCGGGACATTATCGGAGACC. Amino acid sequence: CASSATGTLSET. The entire CDR3 reads CASSATGTLSETQYF.

This clone was found many times. Sequencing ends 3 residues short of the CDR3 end; the germline J gene provides the rest. The V gene is TRBV19, the J gene TRBJ2-1; TRBD2 agrees at 8 bases. Trimming cost V 1 base and J 3 bases; bases outside gene matches: 8. The CDR3 is made up of 17 amino acids. CDR1 is LNHDA, CDR2 SQIVND, per germline (reference sequence). The sequenced part of the CDR3 DNA is TGTGCCAGTAGTATAGCCCTAAGCGGGGGATTCTACAATGAG. Translating gives CASSIALSGGFYNE. The CDR3 as a whole reads CASSIALSGGFYNEQFF.

In this sample, this clone turned up many times. The missing CDR3 end, 3 residues past where the read stops, is filled in from the germline J gene. V and J are TRBV20-1 and TRBJ2-1; 9 nucleotides align to TRBD1. The V gene end was trimmed by 5 bases and the J gene end by 3 bases; junction bases not matched to a gene: 5. This CDR3 is 14 amino acids long. Germline CDR1 is DFQATT and CDR2 is SNEGSKA (reference sequence). The chain's CDR3 is CSAPRTGVYNEQFF. Incomplete CDR3 DNA: TGCAGTGCTCCTCGGACAGGGGTCTACAATGAG.

This clone was observed many times. A read error may account for a junction end that differs from germline. The sequenced fragment ends 3 residues before the CDR3 boundary, so the rest is inferred from the germline J gene. The gene calls are TRBV4-2 and TRBJ2-1; TRBD2 might be the D (5 bases). CDR3 length equals 14 residues. CDR1 LGHNA and CDR2 YNFKEQ come from the germline V gene. The part of the CDR3 DNA that was read is TGCGCCAGCAGCCCCGGACTTTCCTACAATGAG. Encoded protein: CASSPGLSYNE. The CDR3 as a whole reads CASSPGLSYNEQFF.

This clone was picked up many times. The sequenced CDR3 bases are TGTGCCAGCAGCCGACCCGGGACTGTGAACACTGAA. Translation: CASSRPGTVNTE. The whole CDR3 sequence is CASSRPGTVNTEAFF. The rearrangement uses TRBV7-9 and TRBJ1-1; maybe TRBD1 (5 bases). From the germline J gene comes the end of the CDR3, since the read stops 3 residues before it. The germline V and J ends were trimmed by 5 bases and 0 bases, with 13 bases remaining between them. The CDR3 extends over 15 amino acids. Germline-derived CDR1 and CDR2 are SEHNR and FQNEAQ (reference sequence). The full variable domain, rest sourced from reference TRBV7-9 and TRBJ1-1, is DTGVSQNPRHKITKRGQNVTFRCDPISEHNRLYWYRQTLGQGPEFLTYFQNEAQLEKSRLLSDRFSAERPKGSFSTLEIQRTEQGDSAMYLCASSRPGTVNTEAFFGQGTRLTVV.

In its sample, this clone was seen many times. Coverage ceases 3 residues before the CDR3 finishes, and the germline J gene fills in the end. The V and J genes are TRBV19 and TRBJ1-4, with TRBD1 as a possible D gene (5 bases). Deletions cut 7 bases from V and 8 bases from J, with 20 bases between. This CDR3 region has 15 residues. CDR1 and CDR2 (germline): LNHDA, SQIVND (reference sequence). Partial CDR3 DNA: TGTGCCAGTACCATCAGAGGGGCCGCGGGGGAAAAA. Translation gives CASTIRGAAGEK. The complete CDR3 protein is CASTIRGAAGEKLFF.

This clone was seen many times. The read stops 3 residues short of the end of the CDR3; the missing end is completed from the germline J gene. This chain links TRBV5-5 with TRBJ2-5; D not resolved. This CDR3 has 13 amino acids. Deletions cut 0 bases from V and 4 bases from J, with 7 bases between. Germline V gene lookup returns CDR1 SGHKS and CDR2 YYEKEE (reference sequence). CDR3 sequence reads: CASSLVGRETQYF. Incomplete CDR3 DNA: TGTGCCAGCAGCTTGGTTGGGCGAGAGACC.

There are many counts of this clone. Read coverage stops 3 residues before the CDR3 terminus; the germline J gene supplies the remainder. The rearrangement uses TRBV6-2 or TRBV6-3 and TRBJ1-1, with D tentatively TRBD1 (6 bases). Germline CDR1 and CDR2: MNHEY and SVGEGT. The V gene lost 8 bases and the J gene lost 4 bases, with 8 bases spanning the gap. The CDR3 sequence is 11 residues long. CDR3 amino acids: CASLGGTEAFF. Incomplete CDR3 DNA: TGTGCCAGCCTAGGGGGCACTGAA.

This clone occurred many times. CDR3 residues: CASKSYRQGPLNSPLHF. The covered CDR3 bases are TGTGCCAGCAAATCCTACCGTCAGGGCCCACTTAATTCACCC. V usage is TRBV27 and J usage is TRBJ1-6; possibly TRBD1 for D (5 bases). The CDR3 extends 3 residues past the end of the read, so its final part is completed from the germline J gene. Germline V gene data show CDR1 as MNHEY and CDR2 as SMNVEV (reference sequence). The CDR3 spans 17 residues. V gave up 7 bases and J gave up 6 bases, with 22 bases separating them.